A selection of T cell receptor beta chains follows, all from one sample in a study of blood T cell repertoires in COVID-19. The protocol was immunoSEQ multiplex PCR, while the TCRdb copy is restricted to in-frame clones and leaves out a portion. The repertoire holds about 210,000 clones, almost 85% seen once, with approximately 8.1% in the top ten. The sequencing sample was made of peripheral blood. Every receptor here comes from a woman between 50 and 59 years old with active or convalescent COVID-19. Both conserved end residues are part of each CDR3. A D gene is named only where the DNA matches it firmly. Clone size appears in some rows only: once, few, many, or a class for an expanded clone.

V: TRBV5-1
length: 15
J: TRBJ2-1
D: TRBD2
size: -
DNA: TGCGCCAGCAGCCGAGCGGGGGGTTCGTACAATGAGCAGTTCTTC
CDR3: CASSRAGGSYNEQFF

V: TRBV5-4
length: 14
J: TRBJ1-4
D: -
size: -
DNA: TGTGCCAGCAGCTTGGCAGGTATTAATGAAAAACTGTTTTTT
CDR3: CASSLAGINEKLFF

V: TRBV24-1
length: 16
J: TRBJ2-1
D: TRBD2
size: -
DNA: TGTGCCACCAGCGTTCCCGGGACTAGCGTTTTTAGTGAGCAGTTCTTC
CDR3: CATSVPGTSVFSEQFF

V: TRBV29-1
length: 13
J: TRBJ2-5
D: -
size: -
DNA: TGCAGCGTTGAAGTTCCGGGTTTGGAGACCCAGTACTTC
CDR3: CSVEVPGLETQYF

V: TRBV5-4
length: 13
J: TRBJ1-4
D: TRBD1
size: -
DNA: TGTGCCAGCAGCTTTACAGGGGAGGAAAAACTGTTTTTT
CDR3: CASSFTGEEKLFF

V: TRBV19
length: 16
J: TRBJ1-4
D: -
size: -
DNA: TGTGCCAGTAGTTCGTACACTGCAAGGCCTAGGGAAAAACTGTTTTTT
CDR3: CASSSYTARPREKLFF

V: TRBV27
length: 18
J: TRBJ1-2
D: -
size: -
DNA: TGTGCCAGCAGCCTTAATTACATCGGGGGGGGACATGAACGAGGCTACACCTTC
CDR3: CASSLNYIGGGHERGYTF

V: TRBV2
length: 16
J: TRBJ2-2
D: -
size: -
DNA: TGTGCCAGCAGTTCATATCCGGCCGGTGAGGGCGGGGAGCTGTTTTTT
CDR3: CASSSYPAGEGGELFF

V: TRBV10-3
length: 13
J: TRBJ1-5
D: -
size: -
DNA: TGTGCCATCAGTGAGTCTGGGGGCCAGCCCCAGCATTTT
CDR3: CAISESGGQPQHF

V: TRBV30
length: 14
J: TRBJ2-7
D: TRBD2
size: -
DNA: TGTGCCTGGGACGAAAGCGGGAGGTCCCCCGAGCAGTACTTC
CDR3: CAWDESGRSPEQYF

V: TRBV19
length: 14
J: TRBJ1-2
D: -
size: -
DNA: TGTGCCAGTACCATGGGGGGGGGCGACTATGGCTACACCTTC
CDR3: CASTMGGGDYGYTF

V: TRBV4-1
length: 15
J: TRBJ2-1
D: TRBD2
size: once
DNA: TGCGCCAGCAGCCAAGCGGGGGGGGCCTACAATGAGCAGTTCTTC
CDR3: CASSQAGGAYNEQFF

V: TRBV3-1/TRBV3-2
length: 16
J: TRBJ2-5
D: -
size: few
DNA: TGTGCCAGCAGCCAAGGCTTGACAGTCAACCTAGAGACCCAGTACTTC
CDR3: CASSQGLTVNLETQYF

V: TRBV5-1
length: 15
J: TRBJ1-1
D: -
size: -
DNA: TGCGCCAGCAGCCTGGGGACCGCAGGGGCCACTGAAGCTTTCTTT
CDR3: CASSLGTAGATEAFF

V: TRBV3-1/TRBV3-2
length: 15
J: TRBJ1-6
D: TRBD1
size: -
DNA: TGTGCCAGCAGCCAAAGTGGGACAGTGGGCTCACCCCTCCACTTT
CDR3: CASSQSGTVGSPLHF

V: TRBV28
length: 15
J: TRBJ1-1
D: -
size: -
DNA: TGTGCCAGCAGTCCCCCGGGGGGCTTGTACACTGAAGCTTTCTTT
CDR3: CASSPPGGLYTEAFF

V: TRBV4-2
length: 17
J: TRBJ2-2
D: -
size: -
DNA: TGTGCCAGCAGCCAAGGGAGCGGGCATACGAACACCGGGGAGCTGTTTTTT
CDR3: CASSQGSGHTNTGELFF

V: TRBV18
length: 14
J: TRBJ2-7
D: TRBD1
size: -
DNA: TGTGCCAGCTCACTGGGACAGGGGATAAGCGAGCAGTACTTC
CDR3: CASSLGQGISEQYF

V: TRBV6-5
length: 15
J: TRBJ1-1
D: -
size: -
DNA: TGTGCCAGCAGTCGGAGGTACTTAGGCCACACTGAAGCTTTCTTT
CDR3: CASSRRYLGHTEAFF

V: TRBV5-5
length: 16
J: TRBJ2-2
D: -
size: -
DNA: TGTGCCAGCAGCTTGGGACTGACTCCGAACACCGGGGAGCTGTTTTTT
CDR3: CASSLGLTPNTGELFF

V: TRBV6-4
length: 15
J: TRBJ1-1
D: TRBD1
size: -
DNA: TGTGCCAGCAGTGTCGGGGACAGGGGGCTTACTGAAGCTTTCTTT
CDR3: CASSVGDRGLTEAFF

V: TRBV28
length: 16
J: TRBJ2-5
D: TRBD1
size: -
DNA: TGTGCCAGCAGTTTATACAGGGGGCTAGGGCAGGAGACCCAGTACTTC
CDR3: CASSLYRGLGQETQYF

V: TRBV5-4
length: 16
J: TRBJ2-1
D: TRBD2
size: once
DNA: TGTGCCAGCAGGTCAATAGCGGGAGCCCTCTACAATGAGCAGTTCTTC
CDR3: CASRSIAGALYNEQFF

V: TRBV5-1
length: 12
J: TRBJ1-1
D: TRBD1
size: -
DNA: TGCGCCAGCGGGACAGGGCTCACTGAAGCTTTCTTT
CDR3: CASGTGLTEAFF

V: TRBV7-2
length: 12
J: TRBJ1-5
D: -
size: -
DNA: TGTGCCAGCAGCTTAGATCGGGGGCCCCAGCATTTT
CDR3: CASSLDRGPQHF

V: TRBV10-1
length: 16
J: TRBJ2-2
D: TRBD2
size: -
DNA: TGCGCCAGCAGTGCTGCCTCGGGACTAGGAATCGGGGAGCTGTTTTTT
CDR3: CASSAASGLGIGELFF

V: TRBV6-5
length: 15
J: TRBJ1-2
D: TRBD1
size: -
DNA: TGTGCCAGCAGTCGACAGGGGGAAGGAGCCTATGGCTACACCTTC
CDR3: CASSRQGEGAYGYTF

V: TRBV12-5
length: 15
J: TRBJ1-5
D: -
size: -
DNA: TGTGCTAGTGGCTTGGACACCTCCAGGATCCAGCCCCAGCATTTT
CDR3: CASGLDTSRIQPQHF

V: TRBV11-2
length: 16
J: TRBJ1-1
D: TRBD1
size: -
DNA: TGTGCCAGCAGCTCCGTTACAGGGGGCGTTCCTGCTGAAGCTTTCTTT
CDR3: CASSSVTGGVPAEAFF

V: TRBV29-1
length: 14
J: TRBJ1-1
D: TRBD1
size: -
DNA: TGCAGCGTGGCGATCACAGGGGAGAACACTGAAGCTTTCTTT
CDR3: CSVAITGENTEAFF

V: TRBV6-4
length: 15
J: TRBJ1-2
D: -
size: -
DNA: TGTGCCAGCAGTCCCCGGGTGGGGCAAATCTATGGCTACACCTTC
CDR3: CASSPRVGQIYGYTF

V: TRBV25-1
length: 14
J: TRBJ1-2
D: -
size: -
DNA: TGTGCCAGCAGTGCAGGTACACAGGGATATGGCTACACCTTC
CDR3: CASSAGTQGYGYTF

V: TRBV29-1
length: 13
J: TRBJ1-1
D: -
size: -
DNA: TGCAGCTCCCGGGGATCTTTGAACACTGAAGCTTTCTTT
CDR3: CSSRGSLNTEAFF

V: TRBV28
length: 14
J: TRBJ1-2
D: -
size: -
DNA: TGTGCCAGCAGTTTAGGGGGGGCGCTGAGGGGCTACACCTTC
CDR3: CASSLGGALRGYTF

V: TRBV5-6
length: 17
J: TRBJ2-5
D: TRBD1
size: -
DNA: TGTGCCAGCAGCCGGAGACGGACAGGTCGATCTCAAGAGACCCAGTACTTC
CDR3: CASSRRRTGRSQETQYF

V: TRBV7-2
length: 15
J: TRBJ2-2
D: -
size: once
DNA: TGTGCCAGCAGCTTAACGCCAGGGAACACCGGGGAGCTGTTTTTT
CDR3: CASSLTPGNTGELFF

V: TRBV11-2
length: 15
J: TRBJ1-2
D: -
size: -
DNA: TGTGCCAGCAGCTTATTATCGGGGGGCGACTATGGCTACACCTTC
CDR3: CASSLLSGGDYGYTF

V: TRBV11-2
length: 17
J: TRBJ2-5
D: -
size: -
DNA: TGTGCCAGCAGCCCTATTCGGGTGGGGGGTTTAATAAAGACCCAGTACTTC
CDR3: CASSPIRVGGLIKTQYF

V: TRBV6-2/TRBV6-3
length: 12
J: TRBJ2-3
D: -
size: -
DNA: TGTGCCAGCAGCCTAGTGAGAGATACGCAGTATTTT
CDR3: CASSLVRDTQYF

V: TRBV4-1
length: 15
J: TRBJ2-3
D: -
size: once
DNA: TGCGCCAGCAGCCAAGTCCAGGTGGTCACAGATACGCAGTATTTT
CDR3: CASSQVQVVTDTQYF

V: TRBV29-1
length: 13
J: TRBJ2-2
D: -
size: -
DNA: TGCAGCGCCAGCAGGGGCGACACCGGGGAGCTGTTTTTT
CDR3: CSASRGDTGELFF

V: TRBV28
length: 14
J: TRBJ1-2
D: -
size: few
DNA: TGTGCCAGCAGTTTAGACAGACTGCGCTATGGCTACACCTTC
CDR3: CASSLDRLRYGYTF

V: TRBV19
length: 15
J: TRBJ2-7
D: -
size: -
DNA: TGTGCCAGTAGTCCCAGACTAGGGGAGACCTACGAGCAGTACTTC
CDR3: CASSPRLGETYEQYF